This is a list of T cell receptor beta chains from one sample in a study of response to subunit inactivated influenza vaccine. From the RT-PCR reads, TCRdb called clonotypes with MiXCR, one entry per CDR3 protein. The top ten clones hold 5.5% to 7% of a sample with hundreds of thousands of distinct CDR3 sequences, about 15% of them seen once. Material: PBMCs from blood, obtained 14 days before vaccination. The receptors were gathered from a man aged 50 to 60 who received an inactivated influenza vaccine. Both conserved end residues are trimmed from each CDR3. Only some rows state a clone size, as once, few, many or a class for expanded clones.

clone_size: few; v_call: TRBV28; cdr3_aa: ASSGTGKVGQY
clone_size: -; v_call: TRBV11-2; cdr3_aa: ASSLVRRDTISGANVLT
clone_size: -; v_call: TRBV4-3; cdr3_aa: ASSQDSLGGEQF
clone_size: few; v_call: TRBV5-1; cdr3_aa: ASYSGRGTDTQY
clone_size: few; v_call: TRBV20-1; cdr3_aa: SAPRTGGVNQPQH
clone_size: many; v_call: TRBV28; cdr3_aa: ASSPRGEKLF
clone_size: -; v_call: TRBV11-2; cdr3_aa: ASSTNNLGDIQY
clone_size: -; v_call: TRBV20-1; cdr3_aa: SASQAGYNEQF
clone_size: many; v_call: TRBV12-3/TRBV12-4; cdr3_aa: ASSFRQGRHQPQH
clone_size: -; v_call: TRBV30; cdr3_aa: AWSAPAHGGKNIQY
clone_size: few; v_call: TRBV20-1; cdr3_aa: SARGVAGEKAYNEQF
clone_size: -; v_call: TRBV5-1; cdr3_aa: ASSPKPPNTEAF
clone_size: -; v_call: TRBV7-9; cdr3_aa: ASSRRQGGPHGYT
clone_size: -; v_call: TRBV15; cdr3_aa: ATSRDWFDNQPQH
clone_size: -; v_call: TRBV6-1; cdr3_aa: ASTGTSADTQY
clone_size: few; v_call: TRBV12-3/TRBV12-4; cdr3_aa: ASSWVRDQPQH
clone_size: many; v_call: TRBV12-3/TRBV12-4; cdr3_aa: ASMIAGTDTQY
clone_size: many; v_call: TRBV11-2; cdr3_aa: ASSLTNNPGVGTEAF
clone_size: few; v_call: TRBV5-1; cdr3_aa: ASSGDALANEQF
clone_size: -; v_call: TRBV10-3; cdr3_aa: AISEGRWTGREETQY
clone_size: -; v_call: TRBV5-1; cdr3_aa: PSSVDRWETQY
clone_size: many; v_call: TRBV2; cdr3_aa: ASSAQADTEAF
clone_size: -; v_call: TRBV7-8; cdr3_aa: ASSLSRTGVRGGMNTEAF
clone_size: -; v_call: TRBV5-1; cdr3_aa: ASSSTVGIAKNIQY
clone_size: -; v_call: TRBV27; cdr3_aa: ASSFLRQGVSDTQY
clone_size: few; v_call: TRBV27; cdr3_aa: ASSLLFDGGASGNEQY
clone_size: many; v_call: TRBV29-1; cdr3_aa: SVNRRRTGNEQF
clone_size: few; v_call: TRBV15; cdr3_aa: ATSSSGIPYEQY
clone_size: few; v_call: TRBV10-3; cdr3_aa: AINAQGTYNEQF
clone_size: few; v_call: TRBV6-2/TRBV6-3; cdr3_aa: ASSYPLIGGRSYEQY
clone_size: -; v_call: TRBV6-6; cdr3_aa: ASSYNVYNEQF
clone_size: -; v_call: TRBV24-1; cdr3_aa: ATSHKLAVDEQF
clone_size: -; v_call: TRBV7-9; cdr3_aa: ASSLTGAITEAF
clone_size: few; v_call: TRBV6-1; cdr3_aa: ASSVQGRSSYEQY
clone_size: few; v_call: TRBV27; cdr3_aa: ASSFSGRRWEKLF
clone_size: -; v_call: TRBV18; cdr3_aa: ASSRADGANVLT
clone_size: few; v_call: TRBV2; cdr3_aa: ATLSGEGQGDYEQY
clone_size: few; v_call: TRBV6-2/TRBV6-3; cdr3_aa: ASSYEGQIAGMSWPDTQY
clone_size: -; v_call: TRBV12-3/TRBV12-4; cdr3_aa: ASSSPIKGRYEQY
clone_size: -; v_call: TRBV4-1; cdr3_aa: ASSQQPGLRAYSFEQY
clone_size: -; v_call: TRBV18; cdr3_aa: ASSPKGQGINEQF
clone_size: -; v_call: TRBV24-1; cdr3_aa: ATSDMGQGSGGELF
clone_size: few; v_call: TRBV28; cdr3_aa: ASSFAEGLMPRGYT
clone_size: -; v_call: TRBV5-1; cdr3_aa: ASSLVLGTEAEQY
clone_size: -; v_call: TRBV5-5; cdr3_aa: ASSFPRSRQGLGDTQY
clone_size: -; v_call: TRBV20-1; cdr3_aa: SAEGGFSGANVLT
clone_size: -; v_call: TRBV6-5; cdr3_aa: ASSYRSGRNYEQY
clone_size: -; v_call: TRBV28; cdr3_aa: ASSLSILTSGTSTDTQY
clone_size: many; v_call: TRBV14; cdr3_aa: ASSQIVPGWNTEAF
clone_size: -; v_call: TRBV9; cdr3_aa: ASSPVGQGAYEQY
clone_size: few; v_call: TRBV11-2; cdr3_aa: ASSLTRRLAGGGTGELF
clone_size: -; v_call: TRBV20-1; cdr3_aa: SARGLAGTTYEQY
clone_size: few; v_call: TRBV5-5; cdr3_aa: ASSSIGTGYGYT
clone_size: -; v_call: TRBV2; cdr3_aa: ASNRQGSGELF
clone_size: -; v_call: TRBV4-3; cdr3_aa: ASSQDRRDSFDIQY
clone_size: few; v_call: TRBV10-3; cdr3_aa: AISEGGTYYEQY
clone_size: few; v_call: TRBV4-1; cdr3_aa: ASSQAGTANEKLF
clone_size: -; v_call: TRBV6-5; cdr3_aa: ASSYGAGYYEQY
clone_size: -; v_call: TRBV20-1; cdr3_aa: SARRLTGRKDEPQETQY